This T cell receptor beta chain was identified in a study of cytomegalovirus exposure and HLA in healthy donors. This clone occurred a few times. Antigen: not known. The junction had 8 bases not matched to a gene; V was cut back by 5 bases and J by 8 bases. Looked up from germline, CDR1 is SQVTM and CDR2 is ANQGSEA. CDR3 length equals 12 residues. Researchers ran the PCR with 60 Vbeta and 13 Jbeta primers. Only in-frame clones appear in the TCRdb table, and some are missing; sequencing was by immunoSEQ multiplex PCR. The sample consists of some 150,000 clones, roughly 80% of them appearing once. Study results and limitations: A later look showed TCR association rates differing by HLA locus, highest for DRB1 and lowest for HLA-C. In vitro testing confirmed a few CMV-associated chains as specific for CMV antigens.

The sequence was collected from a man between 40 and 49 years old in good health and CMV-seronegative. V is TRBV29-1 and J is TRBJ1-2; 7 bases are shared with TRBD1. Sequenced material: PBMCs. The CDR3 here is CSVPMTGPGYTF. The CDR3 coding sequence is TGCAGCGTTCCCATGACAGGGCCCGGCTACACCTTC.